The rows below give T cell receptor beta chains drawn from one sample of a study of blood T cell repertoires in COVID-19. Data came from immunoSEQ multiplex PCR; TCRdb stores just in-frame clones and leaves some out. The repertoire includes tens of thousands of clones, roughly 85% of them detected once, and more than 9.5% sits in the top ten. Sequenced sample: peripheral blood. The receptors were gathered from a human donor in a cohort sampled during active COVID-19. The conserved cysteine and the conserved F or W are not part of the CDR3 here. Fields, in order: V gene, clone size, D gene, J gene, CDR3 protein. A D gene is named only where the DNA matches it firmly. Clone size is not always given. Where it is, it says once, few, many or a class for expanded clones.

V: TRBV10-2
size: NA
D: NA
J: TRBJ2-7
CDR3: ASSEELSSYEQY

V: TRBV18
size: NA
D: TRBD1
J: TRBJ2-7
CDR3: ASSPTTTGVDEQY

V: TRBV6-6
size: NA
D: TRBD2
J: TRBJ2-3
CDR3: ASSPLGLAGEEDTQY

V: TRBV10-1
size: NA
D: TRBD1
J: TRBJ2-3
CDR3: ASSESTGAPCTDTQY

V: TRBV2
size: NA
D: TRBD1
J: TRBJ1-2
CDR3: ASIVGQGAGYT

V: TRBV6-2/TRBV6-3
size: NA
D: TRBD1
J: TRBJ2-1
CDR3: ASSSGTGGFNEQF

V: TRBV28
size: once
D: NA
J: TRBJ2-1
CDR3: ASSVGGQGLDNEQF

V: TRBV19
size: NA
D: NA
J: TRBJ1-5
CDR3: ASSTGLGNQPQH

V: TRBV5-1
size: once
D: NA
J: TRBJ2-1
CDR3: ASTSTSYNEQF

V: TRBV6-5
size: once
D: TRBD1
J: TRBJ1-5
CDR3: ASEARQGANQPQH

V: TRBV5-1
size: NA
D: TRBD2
J: TRBJ2-1
CDR3: ASSLGLAGGTYNEQF

V: TRBV20-1
size: NA
D: NA
J: TRBJ1-2
CDR3: SARSPGYT

V: TRBV27
size: NA
D: TRBD1
J: TRBJ2-1
CDR3: ASSPVGQGISEQF

V: TRBV7-8
size: NA
D: TRBD1
J: TRBJ1-1
CDR3: ASSDRGATEAF